The 15 T cell receptor beta chains given below trace back to one sample, sequenced in a study of cytomegalovirus exposure and HLA in healthy donors. The PCR made use of 60 Vbeta and 13 Jbeta primers. Some clones are missing from TCRdb's copy, which holds only in-frame ones; the method was immunoSEQ multiplex PCR. The sample carries under 200,000 clones, 82% recorded once. Sequenced: PBMCs. The source is a man aged 45-60 years in good health and CMV-seropositive.

The chain is built from TRBV2 and TRBJ1-3, with TRBD1 matching over 7 bases. This CDR3 comprises 18 residues. V dropped 7 bases and J dropped 0; count of bases not matched to a gene: 15. Germline assignment: CDR1 SNHLY and CDR2 FYNNEI. The CDR3: CASKRDSGASSSGNTIYF. In DNA form, the CDR3 reads TGTGCCAGCAAAAGGGACAGTGGTGCCTCCTCCTCTGGAAACACCATATATTTT.

J is TRBJ1-5 and V is TRBV30, with 7 bases fitting TRBD1. The CDR3 extends over 14 amino acids. V was pared by 2 bases and J by 8 bases, with 9 bases of the junction left unmatched. Per germline, CDR1 GTSNPN and CDR2 SVGIG (reference sequence). Here the CDR3 DNA reads TGTGCCTGGAGTCGAAACAGGGGTACAGAGCCCCAGCATTTT. Protein: CAWSRNRGTEPQHF.

The V call is TRBV15, the J call TRBJ2-1, with 12 bases aligning to TRBD2. CDR1 LNHNV and CDR2 YYDKDF come from the germline V gene (reference sequence). The CDR3 spans 14 residues. Germline trimming cut 2 bases from V and 10 bases from J; bases unmatched to any gene: 3. The CDR3 DNA is TGTGCCACCAGCAGACTAGCGGGGGGGCAAGAGCAGTTCTTC. This sequence encodes CATSRLAGGQEQFF.

The CDR3 protein is CASSRDSPYEQYF. In nucleotides, the CDR3 is TGTGCCAGCAGCCGGGACAGCCCCTACGAGCAGTACTTC. The gene calls are TRBV9 and TRBJ2-7; 7 bases are a match to TRBD1. J lost 2 bases, V lost 4 bases, and 3 bases had no gene match. CDR3 length: 13 residues. Germline V gene data show CDR1 as SGDLS and CDR2 as YYNGEE.

Only a few counts were recorded for this clone. This sequence joins TRBV5-4 and TRBJ2-7, with a tentative D call TRBD2 (6 bases). Per the germline V gene, CDR1 is SGHNT and CDR2 is YYREEE (reference sequence). The ends were cut back, 1 base at V and 4 bases at J, with 12 bases in the middle. The CDR3 consists of 14 residues. CDR3 sequence reads: CASSLTGGIYEQYF. In DNA, the CDR3 is TGTGCCAGCAGCTTGACCGGCGGGATTTACGAGCAGTACTTC.

In its sample, this clone was seen once. The chain has TRBV5-1 and TRBJ2-7; 8 bases are shared with TRBD2. This CDR3 is built from 19 residues. The trim removed 3 bases at V and 3 bases at J, leaving 20 bases unmatched. Per the germline V gene, CDR1 is SGHRS and CDR2 is YFSETQ. Here the CDR3 reads CASSSGGLERAAVNYEQYF. As DNA, the CDR3 is TGCGCCAGCAGCTCGGGGGGACTAGAACGCGCGGCCGTCAACTACGAGCAGTACTTC.

CDR3 amino acids: CASSFPGTGTYEQYF. The CDR3 DNA is TGTGCCAGCAGCTTTCCCGGGACTGGAACCTACGAGCAGTACTTC. V usage is TRBV7-2 and J usage is TRBJ2-7, with D perhaps TRBD2 (6 bases). V was trimmed by 3 bases and J by 2 bases, leaving 14 bases between them. Germline loops: CDR1 SGHTA, CDR2 FQGNSA. The CDR3 covers 15 residues.

V is TRBV4-3 and J is TRBJ1-4; TRBD1 matches at 8 bases. CDR3 length equals 15 residues. Germline CDR1 is LGHNA and CDR2 is YSLEER. Unmatched junction bases numbered 4, after V lost 0 bases and J lost 7 bases. CDR3 nucleotide sequence: TGCGCCAGCAGCCAAGACAGGGGGCAAGGTGAAAAACTGTTTTTT. Protein sequence: CASSQDRGQGEKLFF.

The gene calls are TRBV7-2 and TRBJ1-6, with D perhaps TRBD1 (6 bases). CDR1 is SGHTA, CDR2 FQGNSA, per germline. Trimming cost V 6 bases and J 6 bases, with 12 bases left between them. The CDR3 consists of 14 residues. The CDR3, as DNA: TGTGCCAGCAGAACAGGGCCCGGTAATTCACCCCTCCACTTT. It translates to CASRTGPGNSPLHF.

With respect to this clone: Other nucleotide sequences in the sample specify the same CDR3. This rearrangement joins TRBV5-5 to TRBJ1-1; 7 bases align to TRBD1. V was pared by 4 bases and J by 2 bases, with 5 bases of the junction left unmatched. CDR3 size: 14 residues. Germline V gives CDR1 SGHKS, CDR2 YYEKEE (reference sequence). The CDR3 DNA is TGTGCCAGCAGCCTCCGGGACAGAAACACTGAAGCTTTCTTT. It yields the protein CASSLRDRNTEAFF.

The rearrangement joins TRBV7-2 to TRBJ1-3, with a possible D match to TRBD1 (5 bases). The CDR3 length is 16 residues. V was clipped by 5 bases and J by 0 bases, with 14 bases between them. Per germline, CDR1 SGHTA and CDR2 FQGNSA. The CDR3 sequence: CASSPMGLSSGNTIYF. In DNA form, the CDR3 reads TGTGCCAGCAGCCCAATGGGACTGTCCTCTGGAAACACCATATATTTT. Full variable domain (rest looked up from reference TRBV7-2 and TRBJ1-3): GAGVSQSPSNKVTEKGKDVELRCDPISGHTALYWYRQSLGQGLEFLIYFQGNSAPDKSGLPSDRFSAERTGGSVSTLTIQRTQQEDSAVYLCASSPMGLSSGNTIYFGEGSWLTVV.

The chain joins TRBV9 to TRBJ2-2, with TRBD2 matching over 8 bases. The germline CDR1 and CDR2 sequences are SGDLS and YYNGEE. With 3 bases clipped from V and 5 bases from J, the junction kept 6 bases outside the gene matches. This CDR3 is built from 15 residues. The CDR3: CASSARGDPTGELFF. The DNA for the CDR3 is TGTGCCAGCAGCGCGCGGGGGGACCCTACCGGGGAGCTGTTTTTT.

V and J are TRBV6-5 and TRBJ1-3; a weak D match, TRBD1 (6 bases). The V end was cut by 4 bases, the J end by 0 bases, with 13 bases between. The CDR3 is 16 amino acids. Germline CDR1 reads MNHEY; CDR2 reads SVGAGI. The CDR3 reads CASSSRQASSGNTIYF. CDR3 nucleotides: TGTGCCAGCAGTTCCCGACAGGCCAGCTCTGGAAACACCATATATTTT.

The rearrangement joins TRBV6-5 to TRBJ1-2; unclear D gene. Trimming stripped 1 base from V and 6 bases from J, with 12 bases between. Germline V gene lookup returns CDR1 MNHEY and CDR2 SVGAGI. The CDR3 extends over 14 amino acids. CDR3: CASSYYPEVDGYTF. For the CDR3, the DNA is TGTGCCAGCAGTTACTATCCGGAGGTTGATGGCTACACCTTC.

The chain combines TRBV28 with TRBJ2-1; no reliable D call. This CDR3 region has 15 residues. The germline V and J ends were trimmed by 3 bases and 0 bases, with 9 bases remaining between them. Germline V gene sequence: CDR1 MDHEN, CDR2 SYDVKM. CDR3 loop: CASSLWRSSYNEQFF. The CDR3 DNA reads as TGTGCCAGCAGTTTGTGGAGAAGCTCCTACAATGAGCAGTTCTTC.